The clone carrying this T cell receptor (beta chain) was detected a few times. These data are taken from a study of T cells in Graves' hyperthyroidism and ophthalmopathy. Study details: Staff took peripheral blood when the initial diagnosis was made, before any treatment began.

There were TCR beta CDR3 regions amplified from RNA transcripts. RT-PCR in the first round (using the HTBI primer set) targeted the TCR CDR3. TCRdb reprocessed the multiplex PCR reads with MiXCR, giving one entry per CDR3 protein. The sample has 400,000 to 600,000 distinct CDR3 sequences, about 16% seen once. Diagnostic assessment was based on clinical symptoms, serum thyroxine and TRAb, thyroid ultrasound and orbital computed tomography. The V end was cut by 3 bases, the J end by 0 bases, with 12 bases between. Germline values: CDR1 MNHNS, CDR2 SASEGT. The CDR3 covers 15 residues. The chain uses TRBV6-1 and TRBJ2-7; D call uncertain. This clonotype was obtained from a woman aged 25 to 45 with Graves' ophthalmopathy. The sample was blood. The CDR3 protein is CASSDLAVSSYEQYF. The CDR3 DNA follows: TGTGCCAGCAGTGATTTAGCAGTGAGCTCCTACGAGCAGTACTTC.